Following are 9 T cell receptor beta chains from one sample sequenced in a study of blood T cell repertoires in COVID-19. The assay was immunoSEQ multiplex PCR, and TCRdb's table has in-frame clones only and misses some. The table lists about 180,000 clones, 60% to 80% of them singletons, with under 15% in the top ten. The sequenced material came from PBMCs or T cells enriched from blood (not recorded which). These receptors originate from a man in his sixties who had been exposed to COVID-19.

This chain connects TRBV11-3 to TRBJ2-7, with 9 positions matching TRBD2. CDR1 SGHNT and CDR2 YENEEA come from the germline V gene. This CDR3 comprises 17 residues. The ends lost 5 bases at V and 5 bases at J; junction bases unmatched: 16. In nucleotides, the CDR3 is TGTGCCAGCAGCAAAGGGGTAGCGGGAGTGGATGAGAACGAGCAGTACTTC. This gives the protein CASSKGVAGVDENEQYF.

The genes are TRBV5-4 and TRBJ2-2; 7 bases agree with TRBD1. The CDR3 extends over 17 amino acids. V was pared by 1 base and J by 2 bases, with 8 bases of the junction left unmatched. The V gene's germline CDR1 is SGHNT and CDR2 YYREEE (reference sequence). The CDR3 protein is CASSLRSHRGNTGELFF. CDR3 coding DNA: TGTGCCAGCAGCTTGAGATCCCACAGGGGAAACACCGGGGAGCTGTTTTTT.

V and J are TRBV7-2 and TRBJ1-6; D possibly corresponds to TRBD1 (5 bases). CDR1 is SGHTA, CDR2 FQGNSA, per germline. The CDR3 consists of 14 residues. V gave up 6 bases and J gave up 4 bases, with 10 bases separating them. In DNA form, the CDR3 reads TGTGCCAGCAGACCTGACAGTTATAATTCACCCCTCCACTTT. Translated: CASRPDSYNSPLHF.

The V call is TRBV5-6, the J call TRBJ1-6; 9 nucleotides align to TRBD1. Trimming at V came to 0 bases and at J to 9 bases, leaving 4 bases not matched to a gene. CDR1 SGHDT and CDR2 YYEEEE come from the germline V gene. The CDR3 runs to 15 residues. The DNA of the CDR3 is TGTGCCAGCAGCTTGGCCCCGGGACAGGGTTCACCCCTCCACTTT. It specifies CASSLAPGQGSPLHF.

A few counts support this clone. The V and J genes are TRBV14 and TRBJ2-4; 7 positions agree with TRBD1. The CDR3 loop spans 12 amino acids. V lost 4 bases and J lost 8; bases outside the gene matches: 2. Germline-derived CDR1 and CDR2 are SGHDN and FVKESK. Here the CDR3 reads CASSPRGYIQYF. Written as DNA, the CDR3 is TGTGCCAGCAGCCCCAGGGGGTACATTCAGTACTTC.

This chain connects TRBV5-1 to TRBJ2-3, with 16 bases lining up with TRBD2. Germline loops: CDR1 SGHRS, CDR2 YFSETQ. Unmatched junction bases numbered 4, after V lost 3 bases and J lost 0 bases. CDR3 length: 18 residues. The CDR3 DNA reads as TGCGCCAGCAGCTCGGGACTAGCGGGAGGGGCTAGCACAGATACGCAGTATTTT. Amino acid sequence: CASSSGLAGGASTDTQYF.

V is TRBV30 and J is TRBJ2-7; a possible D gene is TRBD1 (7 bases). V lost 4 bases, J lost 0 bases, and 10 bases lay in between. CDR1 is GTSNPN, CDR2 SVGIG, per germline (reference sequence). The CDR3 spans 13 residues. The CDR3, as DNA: TGTGCCTGGACCAGGGGGGTCTCCTACGAGCAGTACTTC. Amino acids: CAWTRGVSYEQYF.

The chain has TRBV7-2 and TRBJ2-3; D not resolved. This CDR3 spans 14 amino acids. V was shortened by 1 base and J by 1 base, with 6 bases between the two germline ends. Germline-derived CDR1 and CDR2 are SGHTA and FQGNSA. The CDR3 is CASSLVRRTDTQYF. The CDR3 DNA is TGTGCCAGCAGCTTAGTGCGGCGCACAGATACGCAGTATTTT.

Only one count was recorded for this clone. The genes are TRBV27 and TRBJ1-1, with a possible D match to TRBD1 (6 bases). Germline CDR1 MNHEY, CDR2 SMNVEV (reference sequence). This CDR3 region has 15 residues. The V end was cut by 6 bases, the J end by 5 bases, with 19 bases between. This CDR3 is CASSGVGARGTEAFF. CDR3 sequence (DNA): TGTGCCAGCAGCGGTGTGGGGGCGAGGGGTACTGAAGCTTTCTTT.